The present T cell receptor (beta chain) was sequenced within a study of Ad26.COV2.S vaccination and SARS-CoV-2 variants. Germline V lookup: CDR1 KGHDR, CDR2 SFDVKD. Trimming removed 7 bases at V and 0 bases at J, with 4 bases between. The CDR3 runs 12 residues. Generated by immunoSEQ multiplex PCR, the TCRdb table keeps only in-frame clones and is missing some. The data show roughly 500,000 clones, nearly 90% seen once. Treatment given: around 19 received Ad26.COV2.S at low or high dose, single or two shots; 5 received placebo; per-sample allocation not given. Sampling was performed 63 days after the first vaccine or placebo injection. The individual, an adult aged 18-55 years, was a donor in Boston.

The V gene is TRBV24-1, the J gene TRBJ2-3; D unclear. The clonotype was recovered from a person between 18 and 65 years old who received the Ad26.COV2.S COVID-19 vaccine or a placebo. The input for sequencing was peripheral blood, taken in a trial of Ad26.COV2.S vaccine versus placebo. CDR3 region: CATRGSTDTQYF. CDR3 in DNA: TGTGCCACCAGAGGGAGCACAGATACGCAGTATTTT.